The 25 T cell receptor beta chains below were found in one sample sequenced in a study of blood T cell repertoires in COVID-19. Data came from immunoSEQ multiplex PCR; TCRdb stores just in-frame clones and leaves some out. This sample yields around 280,000 clones, of which 85% to 90% are seen a single time; 1% to 1.5% belongs to the top ten. Sequencing was done on a sample of peripheral blood. The receptors originated from a man aged 65 to 79 with acute or convalescent COVID-19.

The J gene is TRBJ2-1, the V gene TRBV28; TRBD2 agrees at 7 bases. The CDR3 runs 14 residues. Losses at the gene ends were 6 bases for V and 7 bases for J; bases not matched to a gene: 9. The V gene's germline CDR1 is MDHEN and CDR2 SYDVKM. CDR3 bases: TGTGCCAGCAGCTACCACAATAGCGGGAATGAGCAGTTCTTC. Its protein is CASSYHNSGNEQFF.

This clone was observed a handful of times. The V gene is TRBV7-9, the J gene TRBJ1-1, with D tentatively TRBD1 (5 bases). Germline V gene data show CDR1 as SEHNR and CDR2 as FQNEAQ (reference sequence). This CDR3 is 13 amino acids long. Trimming stripped 1 base from V and 7 bases from J, with 10 bases between. The CDR3 DNA is TGTGCCAGCAGCTTAGGATGGGGCGTTGAAGCTTTCTTT. This gives the protein CASSLGWGVEAFF.

The rearrangement links TRBV10-2 to TRBJ2-5; the match to TRBD1 covers 9 bases. Germline CDR1 WSHSY, CDR2 SAAADI. This CDR3 contains 11 residues. J lost 5 bases, V lost 10 bases, and 2 bases had no gene match. This chain's CDR3 is CANRGLETQYF. The CDR3 bases are TGCGCCAACAGGGGGCTTGAGACCCAGTACTTC.

V gene TRBV28 combines with J gene TRBJ1-3; no firm D call. Trimming took 1 base from V and 0 from J, leaving 7 bases between them. The length of the CDR3 is 15 residues. Germline lookup yields CDR1 MDHEN and CDR2 SYDVKM. The CDR3 sequence: CASSLSLSSGNTIYF. CDR3 nucleotides: TGTGCCAGCAGTTTATCCCTCAGCTCTGGAAACACCATATATTTT.

V gene TRBV30 combines with J gene TRBJ1-6; D gene uncertain. The CDR3 is 12 amino acids. With 0 bases removed from V and 8 bases from J, the gap between germline ends came to 5 bases. Germline assignment: CDR1 GTSNPN and CDR2 SVGIG (reference sequence). CDR3 bases: TGTGCCTGGAGTGTCATTGATTCACCCCTCCACTTT. It translates to CAWSVIDSPLHF. Full variable domain (outside the CDR3, taken from reference TRBV30 and TRBJ1-6): SQTIHQWPATLVQPVGSPLSLECTVEGTSNPNLYWYRQAAGRGLQLLFYSVGIGQISSEVPQNLSASRPQDRQFILSSKKLLLSDSGFYLCAWSVIDSPLHFGNGTRLTVT.

The chain carries TRBV18 and TRBJ2-5, with TRBD1 matching over 9 bases. Germline lookup yields CDR1 KGHSH and CDR2 LQKENI. The length of the CDR3 is 16 residues. The V and J ends lost 3 bases and 0 bases, in that order; junction bases with no gene match: 5. This CDR3 reads CASSPLQGADQETQYF. In nucleotides, the CDR3 is TGTGCCAGCTCACCGCTACAGGGGGCCGACCAAGAGACCCAGTACTTC.

The V call is TRBV29-1, the J call TRBJ2-5; 12 nucleotides line up with TRBD2. Looked up from germline, CDR1 is SQVTM and CDR2 is ANQGSEA. There are 14 residues in the CDR3. V was clipped by 6 bases and J by 5 bases; unmatched bases: 7. CDR3 loop: CSVTLAGGLETQYF. The CDR3 DNA reads TGCAGCGTGACGCTAGCGGGGGGGCTGGAGACCCAGTACTTC.

The CDR3 DNA is TGTGCCAGCAGCTTGGCAGGGCTTGGTTCACCCCTCCACTTT. Amino acid sequence: CASSLAGLGSPLHF. The rearrangement links TRBV5-6 to TRBJ1-6; D is perhaps TRBD1 (5 bases). Trimming removed 0 bases at V and 9 bases at J, with 10 bases between. The CDR3 contains 14 residues. Germline CDR1 and CDR2: SGHDT and YYEEEE. Supplemented by reference TRBV5-6 and TRBJ1-6, the full variable domain reads DAGVTQSPTHLIKTRGQQVTLRCSPKSGHDTVSWYQQALGQGPQFIFQYYEEEERQRGNFPDRFSGHQFPNYSSELNVNALLLGDSALYLCASSLAGLGSPLHFGNGTRLTVT.

The V call is TRBV27, the J call TRBJ1-3; D might be TRBD1 (6 bases). The CDR3 extends over 16 amino acids. Germline V gene data show CDR1 as MNHEY and CDR2 as SMNVEV (reference sequence). Trimming took 5 bases from V and 0 from J, leaving 14 bases between them. This chain's CDR3 is CASSNRVGFSGNTIYF. The CDR3 DNA sequence: TGTGCCAGCAGTAACAGGGTTGGGTTCTCTGGAAACACCATATATTTT.

This clone was picked up one time. In DNA form, the CDR3 reads TGTGCCACCAGTGCTCTAACCGGGGAGCTGTTTTTT. It codes for CATSALTGELFF. The chain couples TRBV24-1 to TRBJ2-2, with D uncertain. The CDR3 is 12 amino acids. CDR1 and CDR2 (germline): KGHDR, SFDVKD. Between the trimmed V and J ends, which lost 5 bases and 5 bases, there was a span of 5 bases.

This chain connects TRBV28 to TRBJ1-1, with D possibly being TRBD1 (5 bases). Germline CDR1 and CDR2: MDHEN and SYDVKM. This CDR3 region has 16 residues. V lost 4 bases to trimming and J lost 10 bases, with 25 bases between them. CDR3 residues: CASSSPAPQGALVAFF. As DNA, the CDR3 is TGTGCCAGCAGTTCCCCCGCCCCGCAGGGCGCCCTCGTAGCTTTCTTT.

On this clone itself: In the same sample, other DNA sequences code for this CDR3. The rearrangement uses TRBV19 and TRBJ1-5; a possible D gene is TRBD1 (6 bases). V lost 2 bases, J lost 0 bases, and 8 bases lay in between. The length of the CDR3 is 15 residues. In germline, CDR1 is LNHDA, CDR2 SQIVND (reference sequence). Here the CDR3 reads CASSITGISNQPQHF. CDR3 sequence (DNA): TGTGCCAGTAGTATAACAGGGATTAGCAATCAGCCCCAGCATTTT.

The chain carries TRBV11-3 and TRBJ2-3; a weak D match, TRBD2 (7 bases). The V and J ends lost 1 base and 2 bases respectively, with 13 bases between them. Germline CDR1 SGHNT, CDR2 YENEEA. There are 16 residues in the CDR3. The CDR3 DNA is TGTGCCAGCAGCTTAGTGGGCGGGGGCCTCACAGATACGCAGTATTTT. It is translated as CASSLVGGGLTDTQYF. The whole variable domain, filled in from reference TRBV11-3 and TRBJ2-3, reads EAGVVQSPRYKIIEKKQPVAFWCNPISGHNTLYWYLQNLGQGPELLIRYENEEAVDDSQLPKDRFSAERLKGVDSTLKIQPAELGDSAVYLCASSLVGGGLTDTQYFGPGTRLTVL.

The chain is built from TRBV19 and TRBJ1-1, with TRBD1 matching 8 bases. Unmatched junction bases numbered 10, after V lost 6 bases and J lost 1 base. The CDR3 is 16 amino acids. The germline V gene has CDR1 LNHDA and CDR2 SQIVND (reference sequence). CDR3 sequence reads: CASRPGQGGTNTEAFF. The CDR3 DNA sequence: TGTGCCAGTAGACCTGGACAGGGTGGAACGAACACTGAAGCTTTCTTT.

The rearrangement uses TRBV5-6 and TRBJ2-5; TRBD1 aligns across 8 bases. CDR3 length: 14 amino acids. The V gene end was trimmed by 3 bases and the J gene end by 5 bases; junction bases not matched to a gene: 6. CDR1 SGHDT and CDR2 YYEEEE come from the germline V gene. DNA for the CDR3: TGTGCCAGCAGCTCCCAGGGGGCTTGGGAGACCCAGTACTTC. This gives the protein CASSSQGAWETQYF.

V usage is TRBV5-4 and J usage is TRBJ2-7, with 12 bases that match TRBD2. The trim removed 2 bases at V and 6 bases at J, leaving 3 bases unmatched. Per the germline V gene, CDR1 is SGHNT and CDR2 is YYREEE (reference sequence). CDR3 length equals 14 residues. CDR3 residues: CASSFLAGGREQYF. Here the CDR3 DNA reads TGTGCCAGCAGCTTTCTAGCGGGAGGGCGCGAGCAGTACTTC.

This chain uses TRBV30 with TRBJ1-3, with D perhaps TRBD1 (6 bases). Germline-derived CDR1 and CDR2 are GTSNPN and SVGIG (reference sequence). The CDR3 is 14 residues long. V gave up 5 bases and J gave up 0 bases, with 11 bases separating them. CDR3 protein: CAWATGISGNTIYF. The CDR3 region has the DNA TGTGCCTGGGCTACAGGGATCTCTGGAAACACCATATATTTT.

The V and J genes are TRBV5-1 and TRBJ2-5; a possible D gene is TRBD1 (5 bases). The germline CDR1 and CDR2 sequences are SGHRS and YFSETQ. The CDR3 is made up of 12 amino acids. The V end was cut by 1 base, the J end by 5 bases, with 6 bases between. The CDR3 reads CASSLSGETQYF. CDR3 coding DNA: TGCGCCAGCAGCTTGTCAGGGGAGACCCAGTACTTC.

J is TRBJ2-7 and V is TRBV7-9, with D unresolved. The V gene's germline CDR1 is SEHNR and CDR2 FQNEAQ (reference sequence). This CDR3 is built from 15 residues. V lost 1 base to trimming and J lost 3 bases, with 13 bases between them. This CDR3 is CASSLDSSYDYEQYF. Written as DNA, the CDR3 is TGTGCCAGCAGCTTAGACAGCAGCTACGACTACGAGCAGTACTTC. Filled out from reference TRBV7-9 and TRBJ2-7, the complete variable domain reads DTGVSQNPRHKITKRGQNVTFRCDPISEHNRLYWYRQTLGQGPEFLTYFQNEAQLEKSRLLSDRFSAERPKGSFSTLEIQRTEQGDSAMYLCASSLDSSYDYEQYFGPGTRLTVT.

The V gene is TRBV20-1, the J gene TRBJ1-3, with unresolved D. The CDR3 runs 11 residues. CDR1 is DFQATT and CDR2 is SNEGSKA in the germline V gene (reference sequence). The DNA for the CDR3 is TGCAGCCTAGCTGCGGGAAACACCATATATTTT. Translation gives CSLAAGNTIYF.

J is TRBJ1-2 and V is TRBV30; D may be TRBD1 (6 bases). The CDR3 loop spans 12 amino acids. Germline CDR1 GTSNPN, CDR2 SVGIG (reference sequence). V lost 3 bases and J 7 bases, leaving 12 bases between the germline ends. The DNA for the CDR3 is TGTGCCTGGAGAGGGGGGAGGGGTGGCTACACCTTC. The encoded protein is CAWRGGRGGYTF. The whole variable domain, filled in from reference TRBV30 and TRBJ1-2, reads SQTIHQWPATLVQPVGSPLSLECTVEGTSNPNLYWYRQAAGRGLQLLFYSVGIGQISSEVPQNLSASRPQDRQFILSSKKLLLSDSGFYLCAWRGGRGGYTFGSGTRLTVV.

CDR3 loop: CASSLEAVSGANVLTF. DNA for the CDR3: TGCGCCAGCAGCTTGGAGGCGGTCTCTGGGGCCAACGTCCTGACTTTC. This sequence joins TRBV5-1 and TRBJ2-6; D is unclear. Trimming removed 0 bases at V and 0 bases at J, with 7 bases between. Germline V gene sequence: CDR1 SGHRS, CDR2 YFSETQ. This CDR3 is 16 amino acids long. Full variable domain (rest looked up from reference TRBV5-1 and TRBJ2-6): KAGVTQTPRYLIKTRGQQVTLSCSPISGHRSVSWYQQTPGQGLQFLFEYFSETQRNKGNFPGRFSGRQFSNSRSEMNVSTLELGDSALYLCASSLEAVSGANVLTFGAGSRLTVL.

Remarks on this clone: At one of its ends the junction is not consistent with the germline gene, which may arise from a read error. This chain's CDR3 is CASSPPEGHSERAF. DNA for the CDR3: TGTGCCAGCTCACCACCCGAGGGCCATTCTGAGAGGGCCTTC. The chain uses TRBV18 and TRBJ2-4; D might be TRBD2 (5 bases). Per germline, CDR1 KGHSH and CDR2 LQKENI. There are 14 residues in the CDR3.

This clone occurred once. A junction end diverges from the germline sequence, so it may reflect a read error. The V and J genes are TRBV7-2 and TRBJ2-5; no clear D. This CDR3 is 13 amino acids long. The germline V gene has CDR1 SGHTA and CDR2 FQGNSA. CDR3 DNA sequence: TGTGCCAGCAGCTTGTCCCGGCAGGCTCCCCTCCACTTC. It encodes CASSLSRQAPLHF.

The CDR3 bases are TGTGCCAGCAGCCGGTCGTCGATAGCGGGTTACACCGGGGAGCTGTTTTTT. Its protein product is CASSRSSIAGYTGELFF. V usage is TRBV11-3 and J usage is TRBJ2-2; 7 bases are a match to TRBD2. CDR3 size: 17 residues. Germline V gene data show CDR1 as SGHNT and CDR2 as YENEEA. J was trimmed by 3 bases and V by 5 bases; bases with no gene match: 12.